The 9 T cell receptor beta chains listed next were all sequenced from one sample in a study of T cell repertoires in cytomegalovirus infection (dated by TCRdb to between 2018 and 2020). This sample was sequenced with an Illumina HiSeq 1500. TCRdb handled the public reads itself, with Q25 trimming in fastp and clone calling in MiXCR, and kept productive beta chains. All rows with the same CDR3 protein become a single entry with the most common DNA and genes. The sample table lists more than 150,000 distinct CDR3 sequences, 20% to 25% of them with a count of one. The top ten hold roughly 9.8% of the sample. The specimen sequenced was PBMCs. These receptors originate from a human donor in good health (CMV status not recorded). Some clones in this sample may be carry-over from other donors' samples.

This clonotype was seen more than once but under ten times. The chain is built from TRBV19 and TRBJ2-1, with D possibly being TRBD1 (5 bases). Per the germline V gene, CDR1 is LNHDA and CDR2 is SQIVND (reference sequence). Trimming pared 5 bases from V and 3 bases from J, leaving 8 bases between. The CDR3 length is 13 residues. In nucleotides, the CDR3 is TGTGCCAGTAGTCCAGGGATCTACAATGAGCAGTTCTTC. Amino acid sequence: CASSPGIYNEQFF.

This chain connects TRBV19 to TRBJ2-2, with TRBD2 as a possible D gene (6 bases). Germline V gene data show CDR1 as LNHDA and CDR2 as SQIVND (reference sequence). Trimming shortened V by 6 bases and J by 0 bases, and 17 bases separated the two germline ends. The CDR3 is 17 amino acids. CDR3 in amino acids: CASRNNGGPTNTGELFF. CDR3 nucleotide sequence: TGTGCCAGTAGGAATAACGGGGGACCAACGAACACCGGGGAGCTGTTTTTT.

The chain has TRBV7-2 and TRBJ2-3; D is undetermined. The CDR3 sequence is 15 residues long. V was pared by 4 bases and J by 0 bases, with 11 bases between. Germline V gene lookup returns CDR1 SGHTA and CDR2 FQGNSA. The CDR3 DNA reads TGTGCCAGCAGCTACCGACAAGATAGCACAGATACGCAGTATTTT. Translation: CASSYRQDSTDTQYF.

This clonotype was seen at least ten times. The chain combines TRBV7-3 with TRBJ2-3, with 11 nucleotides matching TRBD2. Germline V lookup: CDR1 SGHTA, CDR2 FQGTGA. CDR3 length equals 16 residues. V shed 5 bases and J 2 bases; nucleotides not matched to a gene: 6. The DNA for the CDR3 is TGTGCCAGCAGCCCGGGGACTAGCGGCAACACAGATACGCAGTATTTT. Translating gives CASSPGTSGNTDTQYF.

CDR3: CASSQDITGQSDTQYF. Here the CDR3 DNA reads TGCGCCAGCAGCCAAGATATCACAGGGCAATCAGATACGCAGTATTTT. This chain connects TRBV4-1 to TRBJ2-3; a weak D match, TRBD1 (6 bases). CDR3 length: 16 amino acids. CDR1 is MGHRA, CDR2 YSYEKL, per germline. The ends were cut back, 0 bases at V and 4 bases at J, with 14 bases in the middle.

This clonotype was picked up many times. This sequence joins TRBV7-8 and TRBJ2-3; 9 positions match TRBD2. CDR1 SGHVS and CDR2 FQNEAQ come from the germline V gene. Trimming removed 2 bases from V and 2 bases from J; junction bases left unmatched: 8. CDR3 length equals 17 residues. The CDR3 sequence: CASSLPLSGGYTDTQYF. DNA of the CDR3: TGTGCCAGCAGCTTACCCCTTAGCGGGGGATACACAGATACGCAGTATTTT.

The J gene is TRBJ2-2, the V gene TRBV5-1; D is uncertain. The germline V gene encodes CDR1 SGHRS and CDR2 YFSETQ. V was clipped by 0 bases and J by 4 bases, with 19 bases between them. This CDR3 is built from 18 residues. CDR3 sequence: CASSLGGTRPSSTGELFF. In nucleotides, the CDR3 is TGCGCCAGCAGCTTGGGGGGTACAAGACCGTCGAGCACCGGGGAGCTGTTTTTT.

The chain has TRBV3-1 and TRBJ2-5; 10 bases map to TRBD2. The V gene's germline CDR1 is LGHDT and CDR2 YNNKEL (reference sequence). The ends lost 1 base at V and 3 bases at J; junction bases unmatched: 5. This CDR3 comprises 16 residues. The CDR3: CASSQGLAGDEETQYF. For the CDR3, the DNA is TGTGCCAGCAGCCAAGGGCTAGCGGGGGACGAAGAGACCCAGTACTTC.

The table lists this clonotype with a few counts. J is TRBJ1-2 and V is TRBV19, with a tentative D call TRBD1 (6 bases). V dropped 1 base and J dropped 4 bases, with 7 bases sitting between them. CDR3 length equals 13 residues. The germline V gene has CDR1 LNHDA and CDR2 SQIVND (reference sequence). This CDR3 reads CASSIGGGYGYTF. The CDR3 bases are TGTGCCAGTAGTATAGGAGGGGGCTATGGCTACACCTTC.